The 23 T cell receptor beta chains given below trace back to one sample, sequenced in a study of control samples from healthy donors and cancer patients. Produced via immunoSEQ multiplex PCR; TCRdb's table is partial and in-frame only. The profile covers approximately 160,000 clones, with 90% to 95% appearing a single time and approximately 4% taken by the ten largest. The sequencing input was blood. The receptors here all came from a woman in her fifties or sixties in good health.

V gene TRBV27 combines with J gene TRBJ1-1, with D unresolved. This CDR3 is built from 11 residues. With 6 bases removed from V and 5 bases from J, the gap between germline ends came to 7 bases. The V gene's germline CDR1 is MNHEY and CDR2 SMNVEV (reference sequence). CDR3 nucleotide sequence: TGTGCCAGCAGCTTCGGAACTGAAGCTTTCTTT. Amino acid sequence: CASSFGTEAFF.

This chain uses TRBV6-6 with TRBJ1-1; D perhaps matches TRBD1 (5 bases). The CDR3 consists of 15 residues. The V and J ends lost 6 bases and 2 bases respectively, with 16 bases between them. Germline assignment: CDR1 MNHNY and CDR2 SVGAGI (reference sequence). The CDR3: CASSYKTWDNTEAFF. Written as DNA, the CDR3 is TGTGCCAGCAGCTACAAGACATGGGACAACACTGAAGCTTTCTTT.

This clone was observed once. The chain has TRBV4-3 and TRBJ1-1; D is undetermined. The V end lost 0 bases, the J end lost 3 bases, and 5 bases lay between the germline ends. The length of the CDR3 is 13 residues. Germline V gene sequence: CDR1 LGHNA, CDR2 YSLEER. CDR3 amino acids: CASSQDTDTEAFF. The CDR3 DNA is TGCGCCAGCAGCCAAGATACGGACACTGAAGCTTTCTTT.

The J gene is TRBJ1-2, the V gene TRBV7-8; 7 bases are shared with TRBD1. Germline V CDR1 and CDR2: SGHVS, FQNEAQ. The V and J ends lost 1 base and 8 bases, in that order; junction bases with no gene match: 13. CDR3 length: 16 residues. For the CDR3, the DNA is TGTGCCAGCAGCTTAGTAGGTTCGGACAGGCCTGGCGGCTACACCTTC. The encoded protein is CASSLVGSDRPGGYTF.

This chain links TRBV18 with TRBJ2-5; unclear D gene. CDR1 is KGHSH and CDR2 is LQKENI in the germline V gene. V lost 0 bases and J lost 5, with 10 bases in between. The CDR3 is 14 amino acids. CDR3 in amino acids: CASSPPMRTETQYF. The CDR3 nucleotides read TGTGCCAGCTCACCACCGATGCGTACCGAGACCCAGTACTTC. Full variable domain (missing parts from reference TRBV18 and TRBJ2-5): NAGVMQNPRHLVRRRGQEARLRCSPMKGHSHVYWYRQLPEEGLKFMVYLQKENIIDESGMPKERFSAEFPKEGPSILRIQQVVRGDSAAYFCASSPPMRTETQYFGPGTRLLVL.

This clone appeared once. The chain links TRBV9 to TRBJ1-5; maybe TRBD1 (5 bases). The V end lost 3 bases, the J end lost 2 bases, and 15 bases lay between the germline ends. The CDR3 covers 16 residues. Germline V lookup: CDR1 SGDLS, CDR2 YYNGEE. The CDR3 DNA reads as TGTGCCAGCAGCGCCGGGGAGGGGTCGCGCAATCAGCCCCAGCATTTT. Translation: CASSAGEGSRNQPQHF.

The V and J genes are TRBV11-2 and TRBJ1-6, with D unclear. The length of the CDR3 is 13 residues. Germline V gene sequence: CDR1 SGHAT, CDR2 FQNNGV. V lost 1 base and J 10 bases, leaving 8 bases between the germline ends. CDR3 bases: TGTGCCAGCAGCTTAGGGTCGGAATCACCCCTCCACTTT. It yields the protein CASSLGSESPLHF. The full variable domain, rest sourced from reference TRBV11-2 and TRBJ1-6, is EAGVAQSPRYKIIEKRQSVAFWCNPISGHATLYWYQQILGQGPKLLIQFQNNGVVDDSQLPKDRFSAERLKGVDSTLKIQPAKLEDSAVYLCASSLGSESPLHFGNGTRLTVT.

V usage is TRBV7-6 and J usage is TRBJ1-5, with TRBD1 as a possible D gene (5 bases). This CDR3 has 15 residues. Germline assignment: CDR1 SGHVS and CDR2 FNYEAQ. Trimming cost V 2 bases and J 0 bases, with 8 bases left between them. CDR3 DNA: TGTGCCAGCAGCTTACGGGGGGATAGCAATCAGCCCCAGCATTTT. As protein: CASSLRGDSNQPQHF. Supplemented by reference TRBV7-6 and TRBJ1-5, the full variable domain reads GAGVSQSPRYKVTKRGQDVALRCDPISGHVSLYWYRQALGQGPEFLTYFNYEAQQDKSGLPNDRFSAERPEGSISTLTIQRTEQRDSAMYRCASSLRGDSNQPQHFGDGTRLSIL.

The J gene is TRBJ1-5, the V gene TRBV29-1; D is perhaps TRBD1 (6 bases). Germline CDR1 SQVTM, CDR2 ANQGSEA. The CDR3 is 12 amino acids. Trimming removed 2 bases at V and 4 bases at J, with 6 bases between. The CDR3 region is CSVERGNQPQHF. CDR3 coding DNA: TGCAGCGTTGAAAGGGGGAATCAGCCCCAGCATTTT.

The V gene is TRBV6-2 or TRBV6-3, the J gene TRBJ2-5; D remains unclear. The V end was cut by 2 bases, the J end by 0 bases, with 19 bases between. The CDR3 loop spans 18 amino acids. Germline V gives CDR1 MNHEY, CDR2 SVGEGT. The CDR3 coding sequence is TGTGCCAGCAGTTACCCTGAGTGGGGATCTATGGACCAAGAGACCCAGTACTTC. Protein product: CASSYPEWGSMDQETQYF.

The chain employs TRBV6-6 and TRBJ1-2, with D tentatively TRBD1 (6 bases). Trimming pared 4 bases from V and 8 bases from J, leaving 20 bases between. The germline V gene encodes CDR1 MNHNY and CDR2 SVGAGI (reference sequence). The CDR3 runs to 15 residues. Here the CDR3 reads CASSWRPGRGGGYTF. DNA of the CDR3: TGTGCCAGCAGTTGGAGACCGGGCCGTGGGGGCGGCTACACCTTC.

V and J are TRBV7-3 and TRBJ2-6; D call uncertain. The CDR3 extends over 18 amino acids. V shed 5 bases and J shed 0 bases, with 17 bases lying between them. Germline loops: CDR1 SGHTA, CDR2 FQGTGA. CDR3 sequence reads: CASSPTPPGYSGANVLTF. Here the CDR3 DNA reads TGTGCCAGCAGCCCCACCCCTCCCGGATACTCTGGGGCCAACGTCCTGACTTTC.

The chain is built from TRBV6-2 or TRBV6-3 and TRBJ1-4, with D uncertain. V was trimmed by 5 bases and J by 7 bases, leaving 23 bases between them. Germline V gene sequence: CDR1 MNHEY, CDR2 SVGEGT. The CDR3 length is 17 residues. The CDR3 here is CASSLTGLLGSGEKLFF. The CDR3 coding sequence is TGTGCCAGCAGTCTAACCGGCCTTTTGGGATCGGGTGAAAAACTGTTTTTT.

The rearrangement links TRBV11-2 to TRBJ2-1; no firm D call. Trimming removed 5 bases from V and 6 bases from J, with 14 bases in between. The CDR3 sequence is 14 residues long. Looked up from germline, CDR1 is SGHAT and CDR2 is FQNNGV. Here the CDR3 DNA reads TGTGCCAGCAGCATCGGGCCTCAAACCAATGAGCAGTTCTTC. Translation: CASSIGPQTNEQFF.

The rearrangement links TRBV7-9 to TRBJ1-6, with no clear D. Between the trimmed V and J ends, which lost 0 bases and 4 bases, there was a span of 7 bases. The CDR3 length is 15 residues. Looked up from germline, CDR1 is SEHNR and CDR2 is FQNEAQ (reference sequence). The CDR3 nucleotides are TGTGCCAGCAGCTTAGCGGACTCATATAATTCACCCCTCCACTTT. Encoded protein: CASSLADSYNSPLHF. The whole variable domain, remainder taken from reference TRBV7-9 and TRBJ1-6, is DTGVSQNPRHKITKRGQNVTFRCDPISEHNRLYWYRQTLGQGPEFLTYFQNEAQLEKSRLLSDRFSAERPKGSFSTLEIQRTEQGDSAMYLCASSLADSYNSPLHFGNGTRLTVT.

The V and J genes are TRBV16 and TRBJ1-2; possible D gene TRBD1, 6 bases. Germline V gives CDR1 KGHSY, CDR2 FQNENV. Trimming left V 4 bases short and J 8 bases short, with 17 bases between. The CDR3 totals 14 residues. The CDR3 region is CASSPRGTGYGYTF. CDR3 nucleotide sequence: TGTGCCAGCAGCCCCCGAGGTACAGGGTACGGCTACACCTTC. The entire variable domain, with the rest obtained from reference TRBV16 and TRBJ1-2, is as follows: GEEVAQTPKHLVRGEGQKAKLYCAPIKGHSYVFWYQQVLKNEFKFLISFQNENVFDETGMPKERFSAKCLPNSPCSLEIQATKLEDSAVYFCASSPRGTGYGYTFGSGTRLTVV.

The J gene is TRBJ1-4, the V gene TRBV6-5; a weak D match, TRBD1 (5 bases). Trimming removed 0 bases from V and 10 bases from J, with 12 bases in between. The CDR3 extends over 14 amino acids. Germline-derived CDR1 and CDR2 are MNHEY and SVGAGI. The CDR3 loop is CASSYSGGGGKLFF. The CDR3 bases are TGTGCCAGCAGTTACTCGGGCGGGGGGGGAAAACTGTTTTTT.

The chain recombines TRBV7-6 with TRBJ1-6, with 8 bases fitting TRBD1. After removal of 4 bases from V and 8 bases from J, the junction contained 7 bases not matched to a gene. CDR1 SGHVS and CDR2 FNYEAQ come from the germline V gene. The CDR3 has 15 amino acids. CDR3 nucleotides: TGTGCCAGCAGCTCGGAACAGGGGGGGTATTCACCCCTCCACTTT. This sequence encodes CASSSEQGGYSPLHF.

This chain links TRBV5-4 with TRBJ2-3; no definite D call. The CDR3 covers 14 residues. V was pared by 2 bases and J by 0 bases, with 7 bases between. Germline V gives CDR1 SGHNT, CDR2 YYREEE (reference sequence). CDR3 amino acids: CASSLGASTDTQYF. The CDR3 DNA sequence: TGTGCCAGCAGCTTAGGAGCTAGCACAGATACGCAGTATTTT.

The CDR3 spells CAWSWDRGRNTIYF. DNA for the CDR3: TGTGCCTGGAGTTGGGACAGGGGAAGAAACACCATATATTTT. This chain links TRBV30 with TRBJ1-3; 10 bases map to TRBD1. Trimming removed 2 bases from V and 5 bases from J; junction bases left unmatched: 3. The CDR3 has 14 amino acids. Germline V lookup: CDR1 GTSNPN, CDR2 SVGIG (reference sequence).

The CDR3 bases are TGTGCCACCAGCAGGGGGTATCAGCCCCAGCATTTT. It is translated as CATSRGYQPQHF. The chain carries TRBV15 and TRBJ1-5; no clear D. This CDR3 has 12 amino acids. The V gene lost 3 bases and the J gene lost 5 bases, with 5 bases spanning the gap. Germline CDR1 LNHNV, CDR2 YYDKDF (reference sequence).

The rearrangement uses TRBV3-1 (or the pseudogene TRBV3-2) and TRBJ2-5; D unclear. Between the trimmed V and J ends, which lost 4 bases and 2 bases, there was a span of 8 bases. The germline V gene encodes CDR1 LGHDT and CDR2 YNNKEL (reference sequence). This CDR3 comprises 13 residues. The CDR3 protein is CASSLQQQETQYF. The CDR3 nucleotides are TGTGCCAGCAGCCTACAGCAACAAGAGACCCAGTACTTC.

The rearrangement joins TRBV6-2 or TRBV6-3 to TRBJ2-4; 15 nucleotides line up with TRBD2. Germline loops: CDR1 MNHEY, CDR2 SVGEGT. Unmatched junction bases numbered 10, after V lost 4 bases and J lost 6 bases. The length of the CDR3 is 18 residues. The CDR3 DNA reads TGTGCCAGCAGTTTCACGGGACTAGCGGGGGGCGCGGGAAACATTCAGTACTTC. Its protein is CASSFTGLAGGAGNIQYF.